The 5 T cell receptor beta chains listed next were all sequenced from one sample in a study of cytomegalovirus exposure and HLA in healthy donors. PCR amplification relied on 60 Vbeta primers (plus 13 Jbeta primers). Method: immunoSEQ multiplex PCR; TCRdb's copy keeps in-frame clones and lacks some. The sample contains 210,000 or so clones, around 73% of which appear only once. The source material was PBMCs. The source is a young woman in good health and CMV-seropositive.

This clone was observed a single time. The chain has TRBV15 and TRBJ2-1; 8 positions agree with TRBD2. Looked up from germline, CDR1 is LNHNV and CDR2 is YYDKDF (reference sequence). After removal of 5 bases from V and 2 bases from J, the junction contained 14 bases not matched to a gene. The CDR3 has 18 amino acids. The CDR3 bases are TGTGCCACCAGCCCACGGGGGGGCGGGAGGCTTACCTACAATGAGCAGTTCTTC. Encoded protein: CATSPRGGGRLTYNEQFF.

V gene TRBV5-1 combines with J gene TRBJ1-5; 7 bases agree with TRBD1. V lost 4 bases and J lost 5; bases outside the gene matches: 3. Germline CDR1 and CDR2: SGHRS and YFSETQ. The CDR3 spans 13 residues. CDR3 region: CASSVDRDQPQHF. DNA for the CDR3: TGCGCCAGCAGCGTCGACAGGGATCAGCCCCAGCATTTT.

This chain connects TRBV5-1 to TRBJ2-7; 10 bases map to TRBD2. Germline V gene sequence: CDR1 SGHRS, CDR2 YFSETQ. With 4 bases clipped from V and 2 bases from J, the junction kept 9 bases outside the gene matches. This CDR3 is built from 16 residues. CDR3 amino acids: CASSTSIAGGTYEQYF. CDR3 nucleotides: TGCGCCAGCAGCACCTCTATAGCGGGAGGTACCTACGAGCAGTACTTC.

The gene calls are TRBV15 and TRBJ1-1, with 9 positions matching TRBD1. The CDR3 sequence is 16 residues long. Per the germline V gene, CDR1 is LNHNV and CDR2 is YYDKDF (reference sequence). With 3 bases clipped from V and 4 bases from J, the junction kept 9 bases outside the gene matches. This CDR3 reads CATSSGQGIVGTEAFF. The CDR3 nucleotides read TGTGCCACCAGCAGCGGACAGGGGATCGTGGGCACTGAAGCTTTCTTT.

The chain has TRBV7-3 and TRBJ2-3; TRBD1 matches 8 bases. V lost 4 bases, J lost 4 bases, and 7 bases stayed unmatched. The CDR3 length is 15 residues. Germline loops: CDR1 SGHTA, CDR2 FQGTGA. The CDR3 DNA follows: TGTGCCAGCAGCTCGCGCCGGGACAGGCCAGATACGCAGTATTTT. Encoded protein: CASSSRRDRPDTQYF.